This T cell receptor beta chain emerged from a study of CXCR3-negative and CXCR3-positive naive CD8 T cells. Study results and caveats: Most assays used freshly isolated PBMCs, as cryopreservation partially reduced CXCR3. Memory cells diverged, while naive CXCR3-positive and CXCR3-negative cells had similar TRBV-TRBJ usage.

As concerns this clonotype: The antigen is not known.

UMI labels and 5' RACE were used to prepare the TRB cDNA libraries. Following a re-call of the 5' RACE reads, TCRdb has one entry per CDR3 protein and lacks DNA. This sample carries 30,000 to 40,000 distinct CDR3 sequences, with more than 12% going to the ten biggest clones. Sequenced input: memory CD8+ T cells from blood. This clonotype was obtained from a human donor in good health. Some clones in this sample may be carry-over from other donors' samples.

The CDR3 sequence is CASSAEGGGSNQPQHF. The chain employs TRBV9 and TRBJ1-5; with no DNA, the TCRdb D assignment of TRBD1 cannot be verified. The CDR3 loop spans 16 amino acids. Germline loops: CDR1 SGDLS, CDR2 YYNGEE.